Listed below are T cell receptor beta chains from one sample, sequenced in a study of blood T cells in healthy people across ages. TCRdb re-called the 5' RACE reads with MiXCR, one entry per CDR3 protein. The table records about 640,000 distinct CDR3 sequences, 58% of them present only once. Specimen: blood. These TCRs come from a man aged 55 to 70 in good health. The CDR3 runs from the conserved cysteine through the conserved F or W. Each record gives: CDR3 DNA, CDR3 protein, J gene, clone size, D gene, V gene. The D gene is left open where the match is weak. Clone sizes are given selectively: once, few, many, or a class where the clone is expanded.

TGCAGTGCCGGGGGGGCTACTGGGGCCAACGTCCTGACTTTC,CSAGGATGANVLTF,TRBJ2-6,.,TRBD2,TRBV20-1
TGTGCCAGCAGCTACCGGGACTACACAGATACGCAGTATTTT,CASSYRDYTDTQYF,TRBJ2-3,few,TRBD2,TRBV7-2
TGTGCCAGCAGCTTCGACAGGGGTTCACCCCTCCACTTT,CASSFDRGSPLHF,TRBJ1-6,.,TRBD1,TRBV3-1
TGCGCCAGCAGCTTGGGCTTCTCAGCCACCATCCCCTACGGCTACACCTTC,CASSLGFSATIPYGYTF,TRBJ1-2,.,.,TRBV5-1
TGCAGTGCTAGAGGTGGGGCCCTCCGGCACCCGAACACTGAAGCTTTCTTT,CSARGGALRHPNTEAFF,TRBJ1-1,.,.,TRBV20-1
TGTGCCAGCAGACTGACAGGGGAAACCGAGCAGTACTTC,CASRLTGETEQYF,TRBJ2-7,.,TRBD1,TRBV6-5
TGTGCCAGCAGCTTAGGAGCCGACACAGATACGCAGTATTTT,CASSLGADTDTQYF,TRBJ2-3,.,.,TRBV11-3
TGTGCCAGCAGCCGCGACAAGAAAGAGACCCAGTACTTC,CASSRDKKETQYF,TRBJ2-5,.,.,TRBV11-2
TGTGCCAGCAGCGACAAGAGGTCCAATCGGTATGGCTACACCTTC,CASSDKRSNRYGYTF,TRBJ1-2,many,.,TRBV9
TGCAGTGCCCGCCCTGGGACGGTCGCAACCCAGTACTTC,CSARPGTVATQYF,TRBJ2-5,.,.,TRBV20-1
TGCAGTGCTAGAGACAGGGACGGTTCACCCCTCCACTTT,CSARDRDGSPLHF,TRBJ1-6,few,.,TRBV20-1
TGCAGTGGAAGGGGGAGGACTAGCGGGGGGTTAATGGAGACCCAGTACTTC,CSGRGRTSGGLMETQYF,TRBJ2-5,.,TRBD2,TRBV20-1
TGTGCCAGCAGCCCCTGGGGACTAGCGGGGGGCAACACAGATACGCAGTATTTT,CASSPWGLAGGNTDTQYF,TRBJ2-3,.,TRBD2,TRBV7-2
TGTGCCATCGCCTCAGCCTCTAGCGGGGGATCTGGGGCCAACGTCCTGACTTTC,CAIASASSGGSGANVLTF,TRBJ2-6,few,TRBD2,TRBV10-3
TGTGCCAGCAGCCCGACGTCCCCTGGCTCCTACAATGAGCAGTTCTTC,CASSPTSPGSYNEQFF,TRBJ2-1,.,.,TRBV9
TGTGCCAGCAGCCCAGGGGGGGGGCCCAACTATGGCTACACCTTC,CASSPGGGPNYGYTF,TRBJ1-2,.,TRBD1,TRBV9
TGCGCCAGCAGCTTGGAGGGACGGCGCAGCACAGATACGCAGTATTTT,CASSLEGRRSTDTQYF,TRBJ2-3,.,.,TRBV5-1
TGTGCCAGCAGCTTGGAGTTTGAATACGAGCAGTACTTC,CASSLEFEYEQYF,TRBJ2-7,.,.,TRBV5-5
TGCGCCAGCAGGTGGACAGGGGAGAATTCACCCCTCCACTTT,CASRWTGENSPLHF,TRBJ1-6,.,TRBD1,TRBV5-1
TGTGCCAGCAAGGTAGCGGGGGAGCCGGGGTCGAGCTCCTACGAGCAGTACTTC,CASKVAGEPGSSSYEQYF,TRBJ2-7,.,TRBD2,TRBV6-4
TGTGCCATCAGCGACGACGGCGGGGGGGAGACCCAGTACTTC,CAISDDGGGETQYF,TRBJ2-5,few,TRBD2,TRBV10-3
TGTGCCGTAGACAGGGGAGACACCGGGGAGCTGTTTTTT,CAVDRGDTGELFF,TRBJ2-2,.,TRBD1,TRBV10-3
TGCAGTGCTAGAGTAGCGGGGGGAAGAGATACGCAGTATTTT,CSARVAGGRDTQYF,TRBJ2-3,.,TRBD2,TRBV20-1